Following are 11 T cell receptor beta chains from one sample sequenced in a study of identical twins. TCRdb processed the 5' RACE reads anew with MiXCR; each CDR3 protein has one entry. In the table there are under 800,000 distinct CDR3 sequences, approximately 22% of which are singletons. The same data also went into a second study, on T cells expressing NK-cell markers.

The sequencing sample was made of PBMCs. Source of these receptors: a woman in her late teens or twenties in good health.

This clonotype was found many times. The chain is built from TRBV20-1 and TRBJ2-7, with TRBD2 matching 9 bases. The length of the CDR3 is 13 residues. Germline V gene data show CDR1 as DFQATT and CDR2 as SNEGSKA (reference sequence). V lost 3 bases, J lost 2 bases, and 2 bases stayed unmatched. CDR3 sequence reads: CSARTSGTYEQYF. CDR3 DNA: TGCAGTGCTAGGACTAGCGGAACCTACGAGCAGTACTTC.

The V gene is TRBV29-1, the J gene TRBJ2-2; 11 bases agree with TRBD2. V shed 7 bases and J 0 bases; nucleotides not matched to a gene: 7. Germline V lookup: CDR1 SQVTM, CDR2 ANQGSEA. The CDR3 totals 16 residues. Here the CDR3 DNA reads TGCAGCGCTCGACTAGCGGGGCCCACGAACACCGGGGAGCTGTTTTTT. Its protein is CSARLAGPTNTGELFF.

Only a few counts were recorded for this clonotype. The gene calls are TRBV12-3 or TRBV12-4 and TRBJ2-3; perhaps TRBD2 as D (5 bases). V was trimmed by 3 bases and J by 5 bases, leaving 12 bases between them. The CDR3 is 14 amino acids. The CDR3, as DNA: TGTGCCAGCAGTTTGGACTCTACCAGAGATACGCAGTATTTT. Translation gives CASSLDSTRDTQYF.

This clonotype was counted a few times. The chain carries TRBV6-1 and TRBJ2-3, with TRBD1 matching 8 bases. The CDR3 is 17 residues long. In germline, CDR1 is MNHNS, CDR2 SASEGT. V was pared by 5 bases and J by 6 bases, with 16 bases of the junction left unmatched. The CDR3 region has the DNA TGTGCCAGCAGTACCCCGAGGGACAGGAAATTCTCTGATACGCAGTATTTT. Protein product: CASSTPRDRKFSDTQYF.

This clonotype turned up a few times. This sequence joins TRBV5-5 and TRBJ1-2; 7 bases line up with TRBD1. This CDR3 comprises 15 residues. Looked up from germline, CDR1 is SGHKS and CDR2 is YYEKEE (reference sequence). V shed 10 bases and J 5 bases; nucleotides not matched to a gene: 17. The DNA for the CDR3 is TGTGCCTCTCGAAGGGGACAGAGGGAGGAGTATGGCTACACCTTC. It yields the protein CASRRGQREEYGYTF. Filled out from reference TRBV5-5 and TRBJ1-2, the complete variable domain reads DAGVTQSPTHLIKTRGQQVTLRCSPISGHKSVSWYQQVLGQGPQFIFQYYEKEERGRGNFPDRFSARQFPNYSSELNVNALLLGDSALYLCASRRGQREEYGYTFGSGTRLTVV.

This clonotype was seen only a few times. CDR3 in DNA: TGCAGTGCTAGGGACGGAGCGGGGGTCACAGATACGCAGTATTTT. Translating it yields CSARDGAGVTDTQYF. This sequence joins TRBV20-1 and TRBJ2-3; TRBD2 aligns across 8 bases. CDR1 is DFQATT, CDR2 SNEGSKA, per germline (reference sequence). CDR3 length: 15 residues. V lost 3 bases and J lost 2; bases outside the gene matches: 7.

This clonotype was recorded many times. The CDR3 DNA is TGCAGTGCTAGAGATGGTGGGACTAGCAATCGGTATTTT. It translates to CSARDGGTSNRYF. The V call is TRBV20-1, the J call TRBJ2-3; 9 positions agree with TRBD2. The CDR3 has 13 residues. Looked up from germline, CDR1 is DFQATT and CDR2 is SNEGSKA (reference sequence). The J segment lost 14 bases and the V segment lost 0 bases, leaving 9 bases of the junction unmatched.

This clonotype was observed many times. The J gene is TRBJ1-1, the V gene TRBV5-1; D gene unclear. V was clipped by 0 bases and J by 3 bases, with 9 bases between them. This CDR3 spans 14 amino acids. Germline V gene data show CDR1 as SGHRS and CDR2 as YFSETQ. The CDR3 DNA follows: TGCGCCAGCAGCTTGGTTCGGGGTTACACTGAAGCTTTCTTT. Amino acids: CASSLVRGYTEAFF.

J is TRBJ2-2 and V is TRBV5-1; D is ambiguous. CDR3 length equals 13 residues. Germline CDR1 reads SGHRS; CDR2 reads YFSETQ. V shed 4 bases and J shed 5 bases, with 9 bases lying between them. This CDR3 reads CASSDPFTGELFF. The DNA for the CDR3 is TGCGCCAGCAGCGACCCTTTTACCGGGGAGCTGTTTTTT.

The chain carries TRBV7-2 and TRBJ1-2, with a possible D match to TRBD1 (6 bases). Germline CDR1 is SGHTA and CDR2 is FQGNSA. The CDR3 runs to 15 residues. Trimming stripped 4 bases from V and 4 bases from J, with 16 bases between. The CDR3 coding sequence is TGTGCCAGCAGCTCCCAAGGGGGAGGACGCTATGGCTACACCTTC. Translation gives CASSSQGGGRYGYTF. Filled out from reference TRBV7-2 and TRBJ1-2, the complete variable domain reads GAGVSQSPSNKVTEKGKDVELRCDPISGHTALYWYRQSLGQGLEFLIYFQGNSAPDKSGLPSDRFSAERTGGSVSTLTIQRTQQEDSAVYLCASSSQGGGRYGYTFGSGTRLTVV.

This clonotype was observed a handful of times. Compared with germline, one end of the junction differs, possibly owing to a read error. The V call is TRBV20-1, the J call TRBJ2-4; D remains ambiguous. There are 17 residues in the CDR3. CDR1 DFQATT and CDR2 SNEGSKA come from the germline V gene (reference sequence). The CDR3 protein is CCARDSSAGRTGNIQYF. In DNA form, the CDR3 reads TGCTGTGCTAGAGATTCCTCGGCAGGACGGACCGGAAACATTCAGTACTTC.